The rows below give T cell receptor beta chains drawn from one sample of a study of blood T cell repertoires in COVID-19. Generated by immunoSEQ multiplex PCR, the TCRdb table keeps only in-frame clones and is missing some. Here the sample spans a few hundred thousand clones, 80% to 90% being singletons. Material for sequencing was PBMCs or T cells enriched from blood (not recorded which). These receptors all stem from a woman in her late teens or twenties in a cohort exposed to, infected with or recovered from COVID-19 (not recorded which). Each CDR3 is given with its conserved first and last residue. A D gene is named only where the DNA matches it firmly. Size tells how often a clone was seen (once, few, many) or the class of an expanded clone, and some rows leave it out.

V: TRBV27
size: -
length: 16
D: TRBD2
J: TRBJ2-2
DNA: TGTGCCAGCAGTCCCAAAGCGGGAGGGCCCACCGGGGAGCTGTTTTTT
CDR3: CASSPKAGGPTGELFF

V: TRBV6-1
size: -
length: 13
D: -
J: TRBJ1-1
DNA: TGTGCCAGCAGTGACCAAGAGGGGGCTGAAGCTTTCTTT
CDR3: CASSDQEGAEAFF

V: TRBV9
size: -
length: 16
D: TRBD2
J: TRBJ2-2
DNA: TGTGCCAGCAGCCCTAAAGGGAGCGGGAGCCCCGGGGAGCTGTTTTTT
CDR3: CASSPKGSGSPGELFF

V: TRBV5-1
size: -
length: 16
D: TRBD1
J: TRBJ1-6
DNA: TGCGCCAGCAGCTTGGGGGGGACAGGGGTTGATTCACCCCTCCACTTT
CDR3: CASSLGGTGVDSPLHF

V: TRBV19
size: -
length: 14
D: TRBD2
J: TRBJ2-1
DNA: TGTGCCAGTACCCCGGGTCGGGGGGGTAATGAGCAGTTCTTC
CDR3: CASTPGRGGNEQFF

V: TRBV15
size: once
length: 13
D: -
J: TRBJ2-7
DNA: TGTGCCACCAGCAGAGATCGAGGGGGTGAGCAGTACTTC
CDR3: CATSRDRGGEQYF

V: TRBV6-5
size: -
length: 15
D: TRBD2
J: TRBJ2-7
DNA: TGTGCCAGCAGTCGTGGACTAGCGGATTCCTACGAGCAGTACTTC
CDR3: CASSRGLADSYEQYF

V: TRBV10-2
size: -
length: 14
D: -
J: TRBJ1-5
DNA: TGCGCCAGCACCGGGGGGGCCAGGGATCAGCCCCAGCATTTT
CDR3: CASTGGARDQPQHF

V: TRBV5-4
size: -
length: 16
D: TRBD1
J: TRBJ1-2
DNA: TGTGCCAGCAGCTTGAAGACAGGGGAGGTTGACTATGGCTACACCTTC
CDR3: CASSLKTGEVDYGYTF

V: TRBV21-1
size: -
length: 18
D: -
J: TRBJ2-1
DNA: TGTGCCAGCAGCAAAAGGAAAGCGGTACCGAGGGTTTACAATGAGCAGTTCTTC
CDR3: CASSKRKAVPRVYNEQFF

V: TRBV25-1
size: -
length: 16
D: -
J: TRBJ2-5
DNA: TGTGCCAGCAGTGAAGGGTGGGGTGGGGAGCAAGAGACCCAGTACTTC
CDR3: CASSEGWGGEQETQYF

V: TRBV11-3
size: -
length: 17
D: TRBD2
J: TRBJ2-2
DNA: TGTGCCAGCAGCGCATACCACGCGGGGGGCGCGGCCGGGGAGCTGTTTTTT
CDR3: CASSAYHAGGAAGELFF

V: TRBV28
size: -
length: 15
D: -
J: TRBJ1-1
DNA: TGTGCCAGCAGTTCTACCGGGATAAGGGAGGGTGAAGCTTTCTTT
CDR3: CASSSTGIREGEAFF

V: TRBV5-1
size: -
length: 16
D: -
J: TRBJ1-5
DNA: TGCGCCAGCAGCTTGGGAAGCGGTTCACCCAATCAGCCCCAGCATTTT
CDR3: CASSLGSGSPNQPQHF

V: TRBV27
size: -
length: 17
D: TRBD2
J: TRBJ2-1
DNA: TGTGCCAGCAGTTTCCTACCGACTAGCGGGGGGGCAAATGAGCAGTTCTTC
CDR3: CASSFLPTSGGANEQFF

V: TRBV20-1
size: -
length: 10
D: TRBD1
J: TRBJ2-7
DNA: TGCAGTCACAGGGGAAAGGAGCAGTACTTC
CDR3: CSHRGKEQYF

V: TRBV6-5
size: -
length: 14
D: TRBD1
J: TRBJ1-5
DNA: TGTGCCAGCGAACAGGGGTCTGGCAATCAGCCCCAGCATTTT
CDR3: CASEQGSGNQPQHF

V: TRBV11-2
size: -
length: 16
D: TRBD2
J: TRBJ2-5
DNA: TGTGCCAGCAGCTTACCCCGACTAGCGGGACAAGAGACCCAGTACTTC
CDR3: CASSLPRLAGQETQYF

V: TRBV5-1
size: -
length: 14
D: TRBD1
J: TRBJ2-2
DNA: TGCGCCAGCAGCTTGGGGGACAGGGCCGCCGAGCTGTTTTTT
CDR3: CASSLGDRAAELFF

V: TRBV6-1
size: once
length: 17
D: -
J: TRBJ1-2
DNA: TGTGCCAGCAGTGGCGGACAGCCAGGGAGCGGGATCTATGGCTACACCTTC
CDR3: CASSGGQPGSGIYGYTF

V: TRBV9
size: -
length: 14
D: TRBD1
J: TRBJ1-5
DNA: TGTGCCAGCAGCGGAGGGGGCGGCCATCAGCCCCAGCATTTT
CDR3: CASSGGGGHQPQHF

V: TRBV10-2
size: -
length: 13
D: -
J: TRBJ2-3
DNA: TGCGCCAGCAGTGAAACGGAGGCAGATACGCAGTATTTT
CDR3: CASSETEADTQYF

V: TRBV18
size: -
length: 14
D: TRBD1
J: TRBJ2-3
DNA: TGTGCCAGCTCACCTAGGACAGGGGAAGATACGCAGTATTTT
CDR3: CASSPRTGEDTQYF

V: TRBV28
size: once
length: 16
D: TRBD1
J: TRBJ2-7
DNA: TGTGCCAGCAACTCCGGGGAATGGGACAGTGACTACGAGCAGTACTTC
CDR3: CASNSGEWDSDYEQYF

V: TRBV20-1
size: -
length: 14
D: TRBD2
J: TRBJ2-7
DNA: TGCAGTGCTAGTTCGGGGGGTGAGACCTACGAGCAGTACTTC
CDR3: CSASSGGETYEQYF

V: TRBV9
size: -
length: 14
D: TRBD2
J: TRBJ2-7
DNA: TGTGCCAGCAGCCCCCGAACTAGCGAAGACGAGCAGTACTTC
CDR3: CASSPRTSEDEQYF

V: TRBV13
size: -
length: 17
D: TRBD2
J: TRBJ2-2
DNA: TGTGCCAGCAGCTACGGGACTAGCGGGGGGCCGACCGGGGAGCTGTTTTTT
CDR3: CASSYGTSGGPTGELFF

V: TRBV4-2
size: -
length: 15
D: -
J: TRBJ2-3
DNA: TGTGCCAGCAGCCAAGATGAGCGAAACACAGATACGCAGTATTTT
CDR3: CASSQDERNTDTQYF

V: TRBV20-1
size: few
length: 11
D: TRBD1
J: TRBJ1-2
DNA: TGCAGTGCATCGGACAGGGCTGGCTACACCTTC
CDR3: CSASDRAGYTF

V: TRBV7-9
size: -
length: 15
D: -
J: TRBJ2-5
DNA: TGTGCCAGCAGCACAGGAGGCGGGGTTCAAGAAACCCAGTACTTC
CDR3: CASSTGGGVQETQYF

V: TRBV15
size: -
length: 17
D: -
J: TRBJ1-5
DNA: TGTGCCACCAGCAGACCTCTCCGGGAACAGCGCAATCAGCCCCAGCATTTT
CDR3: CATSRPLREQRNQPQHF

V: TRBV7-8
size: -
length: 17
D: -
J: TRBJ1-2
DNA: TGTGCCAGCAGCTCCTTAACAGGGTGGACAACTAACTATGGCTACACCTTC
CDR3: CASSSLTGWTTNYGYTF

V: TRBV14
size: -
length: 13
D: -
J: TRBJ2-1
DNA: TGTGCCAGCAGCCAAGATCTAAAGACAGAGCAGTTCTTC
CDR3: CASSQDLKTEQFF

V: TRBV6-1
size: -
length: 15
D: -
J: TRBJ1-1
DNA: TGTGCCAGCAGTGAAGTGCCTGTAGAGAACACTGAAGCTTTCTTT
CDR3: CASSEVPVENTEAFF

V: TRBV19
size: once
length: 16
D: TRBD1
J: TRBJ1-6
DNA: TGTGCCAGTAGTACGCCTAACAGGGGAGAGGATTCACCCCTCCACTTT
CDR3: CASSTPNRGEDSPLHF

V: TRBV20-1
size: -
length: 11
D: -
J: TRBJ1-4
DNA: TGCAGTGCGGTACCTAGAGAAAAACTGTTTTTT
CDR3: CSAVPREKLFF

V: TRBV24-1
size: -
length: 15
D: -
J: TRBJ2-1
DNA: TGTGCCACCAGTGATTTGAACAGACCCTACAATGAGCAGTTCTTC
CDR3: CATSDLNRPYNEQFF

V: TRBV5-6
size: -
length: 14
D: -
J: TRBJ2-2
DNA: TGTGCCAGCAGCTTGTCGGGGAACACCGGGGAGCTGTTTTTT
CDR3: CASSLSGNTGELFF

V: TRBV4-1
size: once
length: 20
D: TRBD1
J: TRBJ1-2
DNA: TGCGCCAGCAGCCAGTACGGGACAGCCGTGACCCGAACTCTTAACTATGGCTACACCTTC
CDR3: CASSQYGTAVTRTLNYGYTF

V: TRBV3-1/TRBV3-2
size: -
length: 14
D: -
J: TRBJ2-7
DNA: TGTGCCAGCAGCCAGTCAGGAGGCTCCTACGAGCAGTACTTC
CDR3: CASSQSGGSYEQYF

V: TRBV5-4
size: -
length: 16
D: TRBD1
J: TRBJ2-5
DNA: TGTGCCAGCAGCACCGTTCCCACAGGGGTACAAGAGACCCAGTACTTC
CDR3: CASSTVPTGVQETQYF

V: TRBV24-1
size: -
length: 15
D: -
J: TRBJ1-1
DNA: TGTGCCACCAGTTTGGGGCCGGGGGGCTACACTGAAGCTTTCTTT
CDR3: CATSLGPGGYTEAFF

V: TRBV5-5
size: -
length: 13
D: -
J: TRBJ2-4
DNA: TGTGCCAGCAGCCGTCAGGGTGAGGACATTCAGTACTTC
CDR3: CASSRQGEDIQYF

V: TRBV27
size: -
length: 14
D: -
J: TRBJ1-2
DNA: TGTGCCAGCAGTATCTCAGGGGTAGGCTATGGCTACACCTTC
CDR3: CASSISGVGYGYTF

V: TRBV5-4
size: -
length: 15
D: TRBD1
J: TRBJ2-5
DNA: TGTGCCAGCAGCGACCTACAGGGGGCGGGAGAGACCCAGTACTTC
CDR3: CASSDLQGAGETQYF

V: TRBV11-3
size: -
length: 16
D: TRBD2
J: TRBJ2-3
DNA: TGTGCCAGCAGCTTAGTAACTAGCGGGAGGGCGGGTACGCAGTATTTT
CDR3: CASSLVTSGRAGTQYF

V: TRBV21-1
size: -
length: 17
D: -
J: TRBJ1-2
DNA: TGTGCCAGCAGCAAAGAAAGACCGAGTAGCGGTAGCTATGGCTACACCTTC
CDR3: CASSKERPSSGSYGYTF

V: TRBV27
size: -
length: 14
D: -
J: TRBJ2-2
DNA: TGTGCCAGCAGCCCATGGCTGAACACCGGGGAGCTGTTTTTT
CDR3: CASSPWLNTGELFF

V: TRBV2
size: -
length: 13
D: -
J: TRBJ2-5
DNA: TGTGCCAGCAGTGATCTGACGGGGGATTCCCAGTACTTC
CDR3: CASSDLTGDSQYF

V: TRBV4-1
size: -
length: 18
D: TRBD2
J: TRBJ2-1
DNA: TGCGCCAGCAGCCTTCATCCGGGGACTAGCGGGAGGGGCAATGAGCAGTTCTTC
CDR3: CASSLHPGTSGRGNEQFF

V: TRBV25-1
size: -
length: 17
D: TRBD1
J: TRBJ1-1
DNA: TGTGCCAGCAGTGGCGGTCCGGGACAGGGCATGAACACTGAAGCTTTCTTT
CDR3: CASSGGPGQGMNTEAFF

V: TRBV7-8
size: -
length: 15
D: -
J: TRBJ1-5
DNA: TGTGCCAGCAGCCTCACAGTGGCGGGGGGTCAGCCCCAGCATTTT
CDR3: CASSLTVAGGQPQHF

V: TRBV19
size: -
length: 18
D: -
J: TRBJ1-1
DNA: TGTGCCAGTAGTATAGATTCGGACAGATATTTCATGAACACTGAAGCTTTCTTT
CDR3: CASSIDSDRYFMNTEAFF